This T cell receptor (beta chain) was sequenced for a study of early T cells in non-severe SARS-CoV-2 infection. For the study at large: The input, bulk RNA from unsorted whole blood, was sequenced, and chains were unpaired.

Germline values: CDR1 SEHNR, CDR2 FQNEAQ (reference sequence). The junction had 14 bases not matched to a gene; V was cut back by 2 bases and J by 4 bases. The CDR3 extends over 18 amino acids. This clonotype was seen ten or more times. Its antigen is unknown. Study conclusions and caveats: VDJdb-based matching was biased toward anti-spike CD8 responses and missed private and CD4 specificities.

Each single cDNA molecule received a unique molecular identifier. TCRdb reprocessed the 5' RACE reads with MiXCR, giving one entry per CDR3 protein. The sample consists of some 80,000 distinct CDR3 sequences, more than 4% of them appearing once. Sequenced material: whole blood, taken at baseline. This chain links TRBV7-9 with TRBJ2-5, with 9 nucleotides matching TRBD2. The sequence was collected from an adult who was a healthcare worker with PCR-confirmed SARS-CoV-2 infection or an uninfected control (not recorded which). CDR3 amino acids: CASSLSSWGGRAPETQYF. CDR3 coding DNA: TGTGCCAGCAGCTTATCGTCTTGGGGCGGGAGGGCCCCAGAGACCCAGTACTTC.